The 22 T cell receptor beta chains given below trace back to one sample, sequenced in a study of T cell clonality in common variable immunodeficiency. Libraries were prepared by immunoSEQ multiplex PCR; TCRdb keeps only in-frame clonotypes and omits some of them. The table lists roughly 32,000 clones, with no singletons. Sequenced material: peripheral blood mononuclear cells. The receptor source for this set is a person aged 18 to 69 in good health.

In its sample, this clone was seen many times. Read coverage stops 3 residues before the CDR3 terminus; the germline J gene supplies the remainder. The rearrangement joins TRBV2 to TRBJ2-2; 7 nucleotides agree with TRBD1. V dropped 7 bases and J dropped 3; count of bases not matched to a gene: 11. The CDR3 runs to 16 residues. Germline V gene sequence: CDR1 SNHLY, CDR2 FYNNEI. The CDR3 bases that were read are TGTGCCAGCACAGTGCAGGGGGACGTATACACCGGGGAG. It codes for CASTVQGDVYTGE. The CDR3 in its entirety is CASTVQGDVYTGELFF.

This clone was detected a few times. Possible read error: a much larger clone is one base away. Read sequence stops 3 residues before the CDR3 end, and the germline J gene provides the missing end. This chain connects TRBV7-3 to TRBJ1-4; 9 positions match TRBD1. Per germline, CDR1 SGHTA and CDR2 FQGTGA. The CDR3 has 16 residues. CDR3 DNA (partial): TGTGCCAGCAGCTTAGTACAGGGGGCTGGGGCCAACGTA. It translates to CASSLVQGAGANV. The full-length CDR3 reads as CASSLVQGAGANVLFF.

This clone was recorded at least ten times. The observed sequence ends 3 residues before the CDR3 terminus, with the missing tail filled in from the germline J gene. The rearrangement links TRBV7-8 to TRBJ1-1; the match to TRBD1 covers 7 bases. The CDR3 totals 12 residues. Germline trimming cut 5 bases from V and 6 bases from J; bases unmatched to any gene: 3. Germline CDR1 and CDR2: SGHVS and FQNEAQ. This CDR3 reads CASSGTDAEAFF. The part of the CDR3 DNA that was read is TGTGCCAGCAGCGGGACAGACGCTGAA.

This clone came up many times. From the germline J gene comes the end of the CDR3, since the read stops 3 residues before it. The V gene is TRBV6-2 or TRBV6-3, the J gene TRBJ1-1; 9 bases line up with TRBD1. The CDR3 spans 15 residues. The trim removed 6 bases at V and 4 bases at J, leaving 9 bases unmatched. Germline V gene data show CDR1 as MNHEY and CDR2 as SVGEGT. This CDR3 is CASSGQGQGSTEAFF. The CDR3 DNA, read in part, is TGTGCCAGCAGCGGACAGGGGCAGGGTAGCACTGAA.

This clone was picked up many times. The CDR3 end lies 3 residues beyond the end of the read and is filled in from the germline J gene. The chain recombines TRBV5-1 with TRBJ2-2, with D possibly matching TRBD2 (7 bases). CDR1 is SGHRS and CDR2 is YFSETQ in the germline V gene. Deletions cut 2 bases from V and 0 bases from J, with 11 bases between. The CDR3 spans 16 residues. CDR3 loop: CASSFLGGANTGELFF. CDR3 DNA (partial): TGCGCCAGCAGCTTTTTAGGGGGGGCGAACACCGGGGAG.

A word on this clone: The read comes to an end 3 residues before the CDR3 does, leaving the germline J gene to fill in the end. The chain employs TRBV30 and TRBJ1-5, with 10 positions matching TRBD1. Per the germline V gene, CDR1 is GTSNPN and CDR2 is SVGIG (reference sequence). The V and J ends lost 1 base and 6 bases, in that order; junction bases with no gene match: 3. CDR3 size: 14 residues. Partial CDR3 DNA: TGTGCCTGGAGTGGACAGGGGGCGAGTCAGCCC. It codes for CAWSGQGASQP. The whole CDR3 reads CAWSGQGASQPQHF. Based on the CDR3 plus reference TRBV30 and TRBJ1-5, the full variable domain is SQTIHQWPATLVQPVGSPLSLECTVEGTSNPNLYWYRQAAGRGLQLLFYSVGIGQISSEVPQNLSASRPQDRQFILSSKKLLLSDSGFYLCAWSGQGASQPQHFGDGTRLSIL.

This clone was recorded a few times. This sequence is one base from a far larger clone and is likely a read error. The CDR3 DNA, read in part, is TGTGCCAGCAGAGCCGGGACACTCAGGGAGGGC. Its translation: CASRAGTLREG. The whole CDR3 sequence reads CASRAGTLREGYTF. The chain couples TRBV11-2 to TRBJ1-2, with D possibly being TRBD1 (6 bases). Read coverage stops 3 residues before the CDR3 terminus; the germline J gene supplies the remainder. The CDR3 loop spans 14 amino acids. Germline V CDR1 and CDR2: SGHAT, FQNNGV.

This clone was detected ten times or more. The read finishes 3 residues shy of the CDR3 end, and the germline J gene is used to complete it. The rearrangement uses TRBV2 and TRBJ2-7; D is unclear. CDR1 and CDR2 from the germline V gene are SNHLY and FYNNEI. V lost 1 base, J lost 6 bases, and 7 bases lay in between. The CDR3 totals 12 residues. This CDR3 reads CASSEVSIEQYF. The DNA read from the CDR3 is TGTGCCAGCAGTGAAGTGTCTATCGAG. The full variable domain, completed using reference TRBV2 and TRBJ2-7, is EPEVTQTPSHQVTQMGQEVILRCVPISNHLYFYWYRQILGQKVEFLVSFYNNEISEKSEIFDDQFSVERPDGSNFTLKIRSTKLEDSAMYFCASSEVSIEQYFGPGTRLTVT.

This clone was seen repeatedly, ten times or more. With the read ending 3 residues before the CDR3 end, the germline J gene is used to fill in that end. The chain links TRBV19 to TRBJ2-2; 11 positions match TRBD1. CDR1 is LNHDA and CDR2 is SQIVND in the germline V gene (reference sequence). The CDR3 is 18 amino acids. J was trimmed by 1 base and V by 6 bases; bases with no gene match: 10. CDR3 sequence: CASRPGTGGNWNTGELFF. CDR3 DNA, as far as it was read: TGTGCCAGTAGGCCCGGGACAGGGGGGAATTGGAACACCGGGGAG.

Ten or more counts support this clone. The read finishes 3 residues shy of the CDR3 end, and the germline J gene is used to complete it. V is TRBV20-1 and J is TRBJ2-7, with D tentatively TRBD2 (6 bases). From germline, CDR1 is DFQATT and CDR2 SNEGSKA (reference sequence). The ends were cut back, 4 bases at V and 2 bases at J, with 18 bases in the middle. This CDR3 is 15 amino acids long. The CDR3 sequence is CSANPTFGGPYEQYF. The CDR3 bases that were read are TGCAGTGCTAACCCTACCTTCGGGGGACCCTACGAG.

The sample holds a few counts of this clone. Here the CDR3 reads CASRTLAGNQPQHF. The DNA read from the CDR3 is TGTGCCAGCAGGACCTTGGCGGGCAATCAGCCC. The chain combines TRBV2 with TRBJ1-5; no reliable D call. The read terminates 3 residues ahead of where the CDR3 ends, so the germline J gene completes it. Germline values: CDR1 SNHLY, CDR2 FYNNEI. This CDR3 is 14 amino acids long. Trimming took 6 bases from V and 2 from J, leaving 11 bases between them.

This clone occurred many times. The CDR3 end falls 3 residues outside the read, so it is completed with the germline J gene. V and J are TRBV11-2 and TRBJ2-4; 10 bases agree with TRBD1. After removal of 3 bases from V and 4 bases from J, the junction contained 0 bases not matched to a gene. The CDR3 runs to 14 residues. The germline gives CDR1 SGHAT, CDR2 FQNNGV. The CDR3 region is CASSLGQGKNIQYF. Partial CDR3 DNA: TGTGCCAGCAGCTTGGGACAGGGGAAAAACATT.

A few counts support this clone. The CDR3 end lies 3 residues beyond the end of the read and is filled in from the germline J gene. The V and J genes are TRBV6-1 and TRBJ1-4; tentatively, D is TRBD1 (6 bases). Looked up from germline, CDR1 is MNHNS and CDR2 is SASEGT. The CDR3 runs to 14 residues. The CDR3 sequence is CASSEAGAGSPLFF. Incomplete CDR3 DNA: TGTGCCAGCAGTGAAGCGGGGGCTGGGTCACCA.

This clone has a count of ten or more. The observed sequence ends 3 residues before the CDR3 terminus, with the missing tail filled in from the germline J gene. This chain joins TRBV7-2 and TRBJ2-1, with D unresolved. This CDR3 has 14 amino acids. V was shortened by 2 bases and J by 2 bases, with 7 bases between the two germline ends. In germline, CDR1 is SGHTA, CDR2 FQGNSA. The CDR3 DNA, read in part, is TGTGCCAGCAGCTTAACCCTAGCCTACAATGAG. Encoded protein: CASSLTLAYNE. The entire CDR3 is CASSLTLAYNEQFF.

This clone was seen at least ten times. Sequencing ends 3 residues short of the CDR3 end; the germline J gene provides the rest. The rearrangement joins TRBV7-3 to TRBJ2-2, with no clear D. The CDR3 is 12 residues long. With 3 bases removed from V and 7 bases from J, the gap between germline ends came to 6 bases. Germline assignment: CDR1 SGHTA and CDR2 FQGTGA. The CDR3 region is CASSFSGGELFF. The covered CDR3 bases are TGTGCCAGCAGCTTCTCGGGCGGGGAG.

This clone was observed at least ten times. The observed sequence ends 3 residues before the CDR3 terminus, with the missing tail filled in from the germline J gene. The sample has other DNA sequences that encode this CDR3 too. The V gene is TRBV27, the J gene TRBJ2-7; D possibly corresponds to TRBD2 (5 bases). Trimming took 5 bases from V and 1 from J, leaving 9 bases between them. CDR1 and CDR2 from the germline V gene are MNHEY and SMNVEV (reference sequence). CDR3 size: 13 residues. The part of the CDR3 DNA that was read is TGTGCCAGCAGTCGAGCGGTTTCCTACGAG. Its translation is CASSRAVSYE. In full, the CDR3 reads CASSRAVSYEQYF.

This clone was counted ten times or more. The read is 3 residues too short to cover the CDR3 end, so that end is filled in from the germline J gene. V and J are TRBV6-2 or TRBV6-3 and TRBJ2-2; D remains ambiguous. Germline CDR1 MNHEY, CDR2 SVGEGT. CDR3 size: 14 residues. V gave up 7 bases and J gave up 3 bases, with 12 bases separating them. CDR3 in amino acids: CASNPGWDTGELFF. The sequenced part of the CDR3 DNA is TGTGCCAGCAACCCCGGGTGGGACACCGGGGAG.

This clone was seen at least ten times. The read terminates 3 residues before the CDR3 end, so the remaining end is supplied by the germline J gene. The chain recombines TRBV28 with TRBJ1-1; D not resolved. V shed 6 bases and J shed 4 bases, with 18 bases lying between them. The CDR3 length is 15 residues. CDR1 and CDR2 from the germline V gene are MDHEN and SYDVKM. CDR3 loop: CASSRPPRGGTEAFF. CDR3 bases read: TGTGCCAGCAGCCGCCCTCCACGGGGAGGCACTGAA.

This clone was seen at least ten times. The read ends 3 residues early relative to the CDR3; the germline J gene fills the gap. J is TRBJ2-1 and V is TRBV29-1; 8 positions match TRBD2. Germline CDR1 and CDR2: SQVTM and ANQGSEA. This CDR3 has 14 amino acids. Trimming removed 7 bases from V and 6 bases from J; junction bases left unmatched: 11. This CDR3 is CSASSGTRPNEQFF. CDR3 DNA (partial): TGCAGCGCCTCATCCGGGACTAGACCCAATGAG.

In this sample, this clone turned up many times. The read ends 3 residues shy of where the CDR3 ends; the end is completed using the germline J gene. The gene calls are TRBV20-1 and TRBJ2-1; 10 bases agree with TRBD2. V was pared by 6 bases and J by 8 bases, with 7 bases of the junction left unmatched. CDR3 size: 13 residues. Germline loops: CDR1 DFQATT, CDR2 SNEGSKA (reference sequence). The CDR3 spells CSAPPSGSHEQFF. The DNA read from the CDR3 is TGCAGTGCCCCGCCTAGCGGGAGCCATGAG.

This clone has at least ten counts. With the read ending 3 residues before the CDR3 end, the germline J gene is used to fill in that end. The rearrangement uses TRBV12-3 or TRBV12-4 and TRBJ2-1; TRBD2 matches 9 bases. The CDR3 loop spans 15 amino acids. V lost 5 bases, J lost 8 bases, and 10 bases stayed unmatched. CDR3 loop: CASSPSSGSRDEQFF. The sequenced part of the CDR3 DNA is TGTGCCAGCAGTCCTAGTAGCGGGAGTAGGGATGAG.

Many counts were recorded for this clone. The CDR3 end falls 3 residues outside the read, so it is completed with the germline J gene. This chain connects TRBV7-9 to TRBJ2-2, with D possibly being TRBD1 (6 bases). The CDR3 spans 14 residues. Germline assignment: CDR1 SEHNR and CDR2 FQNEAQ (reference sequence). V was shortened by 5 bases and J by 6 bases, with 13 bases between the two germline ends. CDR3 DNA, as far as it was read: TGTGCCAGCAGCCCACGACAGGAGTCCGGGGAG. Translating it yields CASSPRQESGE. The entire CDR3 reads CASSPRQESGELFF. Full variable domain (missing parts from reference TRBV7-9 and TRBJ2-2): DTGVSQNPRHKITKRGQNVTFRCDPISEHNRLYWYRQTLGQGPEFLTYFQNEAQLEKSRLLSDRFSAERPKGSFSTLEIQRTEQGDSAMYLCASSPRQESGELFFGEGSRLTVL.